This TCR beta chain was observed in a study of identical twins. Study-wide findings and caveats: Some out-of-frame alpha sequences were shared by twins, and these showed excess low generation probability. Findings depended on cross-sectional statistics rather than tracking the same donors. Sequences that were beta out-of-frame showed weaker excess twin sharing. Potential partial confounding of zero-insertion analyses by invariant MAIT and iNKT cells was noted.

This clonotype was observed many times. Its antigen is currently unknown. Germline assignment: CDR1 SGHAT and CDR2 FQDESV (reference sequence). The CDR3 contains 14 residues. With V trimmed by 5 bases and J by 3 bases, 6 bases remained unmatched. TCRdb reanalysed the 5' RACE reads using MiXCR and keeps one entry per CDR3 protein. The sample comprises about 700,000 distinct CDR3 sequences, approximately 6.1% of which are singletons, and about 1.8% rests with the top ten. The sample taken for sequencing was naive T cells sorted from blood. This TCR derives from a man younger than 35 in good health. The V and J genes are TRBV11-1 and TRBJ2-7, with 8 bases matching TRBD1. CDR3 sequence reads: CASSRTGLFYEQYF. CDR3 sequence (DNA): TGTGCCAGCAGCCGGACAGGGCTCTTCTACGAGCAGTACTTC. Full variable domain (rest looked up from reference TRBV11-1 and TRBJ2-7): EAEVAQSPRYKITEKSQAVAFWCDPISGHATLYWYRQILGQGPELLVQFQDESVVDDSQLPKDRFSAERLKGVDSTLKIQPAELGDSAMYLCASSRTGLFYEQYFGPGTRLTVT.